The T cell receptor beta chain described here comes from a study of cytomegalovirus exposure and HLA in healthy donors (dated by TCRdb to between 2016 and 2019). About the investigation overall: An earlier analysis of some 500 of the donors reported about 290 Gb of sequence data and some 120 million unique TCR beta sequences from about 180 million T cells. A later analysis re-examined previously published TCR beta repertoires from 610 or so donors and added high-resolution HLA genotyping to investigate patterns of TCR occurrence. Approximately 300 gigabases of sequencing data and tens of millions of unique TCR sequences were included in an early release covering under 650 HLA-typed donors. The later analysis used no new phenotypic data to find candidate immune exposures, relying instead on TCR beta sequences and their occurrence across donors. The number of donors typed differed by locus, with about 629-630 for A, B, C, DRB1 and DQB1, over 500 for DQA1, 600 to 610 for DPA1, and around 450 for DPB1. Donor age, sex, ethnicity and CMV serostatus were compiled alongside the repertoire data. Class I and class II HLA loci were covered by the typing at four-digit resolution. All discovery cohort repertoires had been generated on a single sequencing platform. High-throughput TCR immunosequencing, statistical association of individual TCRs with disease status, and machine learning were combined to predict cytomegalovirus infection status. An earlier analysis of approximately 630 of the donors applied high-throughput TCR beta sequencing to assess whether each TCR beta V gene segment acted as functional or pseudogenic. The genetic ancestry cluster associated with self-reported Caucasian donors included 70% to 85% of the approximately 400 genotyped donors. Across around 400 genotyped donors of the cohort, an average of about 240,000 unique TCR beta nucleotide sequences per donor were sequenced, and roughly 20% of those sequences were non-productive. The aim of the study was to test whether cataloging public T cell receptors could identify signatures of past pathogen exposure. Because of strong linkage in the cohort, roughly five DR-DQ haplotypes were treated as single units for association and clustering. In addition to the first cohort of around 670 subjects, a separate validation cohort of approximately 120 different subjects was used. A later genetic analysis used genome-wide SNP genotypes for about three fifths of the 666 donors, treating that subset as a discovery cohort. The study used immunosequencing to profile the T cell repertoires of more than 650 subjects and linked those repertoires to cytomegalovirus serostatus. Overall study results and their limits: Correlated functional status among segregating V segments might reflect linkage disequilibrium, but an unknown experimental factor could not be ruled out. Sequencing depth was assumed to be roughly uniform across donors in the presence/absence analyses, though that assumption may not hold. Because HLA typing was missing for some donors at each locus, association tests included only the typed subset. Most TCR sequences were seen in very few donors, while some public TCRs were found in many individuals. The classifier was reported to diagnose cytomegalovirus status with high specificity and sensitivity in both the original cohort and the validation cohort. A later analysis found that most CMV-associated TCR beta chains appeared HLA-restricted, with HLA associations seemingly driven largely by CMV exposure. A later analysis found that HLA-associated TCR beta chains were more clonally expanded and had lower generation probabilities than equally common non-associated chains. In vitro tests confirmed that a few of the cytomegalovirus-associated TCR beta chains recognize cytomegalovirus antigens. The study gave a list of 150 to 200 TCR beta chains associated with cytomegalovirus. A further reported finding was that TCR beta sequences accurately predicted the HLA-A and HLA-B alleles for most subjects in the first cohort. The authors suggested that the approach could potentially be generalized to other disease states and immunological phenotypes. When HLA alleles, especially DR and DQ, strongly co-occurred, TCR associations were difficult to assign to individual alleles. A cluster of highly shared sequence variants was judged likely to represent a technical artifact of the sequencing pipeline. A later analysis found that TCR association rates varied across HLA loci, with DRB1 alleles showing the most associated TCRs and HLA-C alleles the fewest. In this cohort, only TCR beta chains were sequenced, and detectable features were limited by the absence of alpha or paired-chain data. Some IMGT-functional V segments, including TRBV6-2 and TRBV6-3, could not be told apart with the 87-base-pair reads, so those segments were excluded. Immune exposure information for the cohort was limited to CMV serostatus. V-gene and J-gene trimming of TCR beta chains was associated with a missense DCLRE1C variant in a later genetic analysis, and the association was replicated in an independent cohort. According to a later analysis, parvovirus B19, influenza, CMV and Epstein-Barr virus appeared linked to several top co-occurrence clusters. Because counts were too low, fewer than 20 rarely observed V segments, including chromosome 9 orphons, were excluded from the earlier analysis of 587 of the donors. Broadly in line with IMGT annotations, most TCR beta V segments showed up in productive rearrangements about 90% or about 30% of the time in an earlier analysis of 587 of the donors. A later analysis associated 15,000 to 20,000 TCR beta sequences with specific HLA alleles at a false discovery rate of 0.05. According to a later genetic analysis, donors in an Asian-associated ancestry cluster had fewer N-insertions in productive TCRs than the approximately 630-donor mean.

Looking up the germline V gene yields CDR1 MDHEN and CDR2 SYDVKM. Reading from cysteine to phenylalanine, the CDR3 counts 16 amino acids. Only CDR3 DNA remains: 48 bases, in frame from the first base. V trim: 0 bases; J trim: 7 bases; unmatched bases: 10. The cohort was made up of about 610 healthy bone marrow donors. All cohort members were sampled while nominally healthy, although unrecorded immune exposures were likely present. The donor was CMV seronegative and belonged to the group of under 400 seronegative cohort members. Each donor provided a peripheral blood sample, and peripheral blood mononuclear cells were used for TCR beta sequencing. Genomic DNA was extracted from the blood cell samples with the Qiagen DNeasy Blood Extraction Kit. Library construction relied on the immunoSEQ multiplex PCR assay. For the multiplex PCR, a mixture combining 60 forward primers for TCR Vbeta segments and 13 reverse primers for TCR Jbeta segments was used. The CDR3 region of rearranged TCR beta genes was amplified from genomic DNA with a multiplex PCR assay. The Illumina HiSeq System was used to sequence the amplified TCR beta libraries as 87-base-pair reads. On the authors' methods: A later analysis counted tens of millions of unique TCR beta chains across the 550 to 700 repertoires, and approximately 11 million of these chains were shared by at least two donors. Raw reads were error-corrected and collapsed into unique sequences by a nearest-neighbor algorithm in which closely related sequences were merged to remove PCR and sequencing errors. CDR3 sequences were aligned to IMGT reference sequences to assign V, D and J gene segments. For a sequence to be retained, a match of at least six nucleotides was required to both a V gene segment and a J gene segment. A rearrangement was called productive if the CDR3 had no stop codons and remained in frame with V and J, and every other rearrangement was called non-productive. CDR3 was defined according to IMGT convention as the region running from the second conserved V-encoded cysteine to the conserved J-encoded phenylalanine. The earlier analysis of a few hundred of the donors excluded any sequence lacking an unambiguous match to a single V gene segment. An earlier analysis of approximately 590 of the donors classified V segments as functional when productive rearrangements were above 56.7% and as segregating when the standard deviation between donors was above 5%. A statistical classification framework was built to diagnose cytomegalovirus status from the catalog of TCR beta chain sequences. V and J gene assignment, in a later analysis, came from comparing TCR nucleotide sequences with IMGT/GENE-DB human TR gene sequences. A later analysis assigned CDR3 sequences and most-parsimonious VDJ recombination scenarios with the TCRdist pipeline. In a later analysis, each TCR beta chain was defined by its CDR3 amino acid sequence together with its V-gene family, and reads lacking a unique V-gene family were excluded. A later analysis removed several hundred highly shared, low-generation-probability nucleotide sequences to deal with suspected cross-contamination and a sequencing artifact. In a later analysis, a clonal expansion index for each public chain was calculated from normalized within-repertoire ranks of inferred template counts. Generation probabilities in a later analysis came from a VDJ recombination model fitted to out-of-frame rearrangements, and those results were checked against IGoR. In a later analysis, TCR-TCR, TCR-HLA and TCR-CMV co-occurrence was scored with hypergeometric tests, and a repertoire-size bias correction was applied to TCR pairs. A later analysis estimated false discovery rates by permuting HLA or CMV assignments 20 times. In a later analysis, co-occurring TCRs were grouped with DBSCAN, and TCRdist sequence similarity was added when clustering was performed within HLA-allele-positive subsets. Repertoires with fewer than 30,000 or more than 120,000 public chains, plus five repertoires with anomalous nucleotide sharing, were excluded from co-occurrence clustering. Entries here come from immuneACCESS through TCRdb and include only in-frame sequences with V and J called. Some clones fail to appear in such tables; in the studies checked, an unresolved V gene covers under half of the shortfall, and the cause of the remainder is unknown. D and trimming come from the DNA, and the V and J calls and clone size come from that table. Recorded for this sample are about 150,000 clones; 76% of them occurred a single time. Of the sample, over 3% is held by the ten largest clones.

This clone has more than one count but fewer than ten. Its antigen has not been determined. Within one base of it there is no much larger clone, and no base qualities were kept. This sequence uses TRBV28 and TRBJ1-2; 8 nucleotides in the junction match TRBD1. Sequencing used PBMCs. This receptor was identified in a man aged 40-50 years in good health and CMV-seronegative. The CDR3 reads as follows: CASSLWTGASLGGYTF. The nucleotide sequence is TGTGCCAGCAGTTTATGGACAGGGGCCAGCCTGGGTGGCTACACCTTC.